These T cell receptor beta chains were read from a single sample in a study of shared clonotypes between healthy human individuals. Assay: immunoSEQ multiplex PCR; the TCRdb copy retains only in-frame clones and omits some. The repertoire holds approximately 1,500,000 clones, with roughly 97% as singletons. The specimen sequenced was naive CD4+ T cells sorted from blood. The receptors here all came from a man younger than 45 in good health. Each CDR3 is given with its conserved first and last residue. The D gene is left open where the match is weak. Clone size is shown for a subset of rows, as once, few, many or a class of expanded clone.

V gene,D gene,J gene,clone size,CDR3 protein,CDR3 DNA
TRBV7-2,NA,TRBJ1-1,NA,CASRRVLDTEAFF,TGTGCCAGCAGGCGGGTTCTGGACACTGAAGCTTTCTTT
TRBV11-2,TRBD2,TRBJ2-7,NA,CASSFQTSRTYEQYF,TGTGCCAGCAGCTTTCAGACTAGCAGAACCTACGAGCAGTACTTC
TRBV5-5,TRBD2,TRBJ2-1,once,CASSTATSGRYNEQFF,TGTGCCAGCAGCACGGCGACTAGCGGGAGGTACAATGAGCAGTTCTTC
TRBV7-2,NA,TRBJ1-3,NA,CASSLVMGSGNTIYF,TGTGCCAGCAGCTTAGTAATGGGATCCGGAAACACCATATATTTT
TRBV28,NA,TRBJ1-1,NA,CASSEGGFTEAFF,TGTGCCAGCAGTGAGGGAGGCTTCACTGAAGCTTTCTTT
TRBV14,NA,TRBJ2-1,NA,CASSQLQQYNEQFF,TGTGCCAGCAGCCAATTGCAGCAGTACAATGAGCAGTTCTTC
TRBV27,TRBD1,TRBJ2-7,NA,CASSPLTGDFGYEQYF,TGTGCCAGCAGTCCCCTGACAGGGGACTTCGGCTACGAGCAGTACTTC
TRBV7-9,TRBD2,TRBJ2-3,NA,CASSLGGLAGEVDTQYF,TGTGCCAGCAGCTTAGGAGGACTAGCGGGAGAGGTAGATACGCAGTATTTT
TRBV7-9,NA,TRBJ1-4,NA,CASTPWTVEKLFF,TGTGCCAGCACCCCGTGGACGGTTGAAAAACTGTTTTTT
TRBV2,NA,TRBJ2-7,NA,CASSEVTRQYF,TGTGCCAGCAGTGAGGTTACGAGGCAGTACTTC
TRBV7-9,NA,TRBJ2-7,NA,CASSEAGTSNYF,TGTGCCAGCAGCGAAGCCGGGACCTCTAATTACTTC
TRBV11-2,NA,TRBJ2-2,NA,CASSLVPYAGNTGELFF,TGTGCCAGCAGCTTAGTCCCGTATGCTGGGAACACCGGGGAGCTGTTTTTT
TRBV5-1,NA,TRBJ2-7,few,CASSLTGSSYEQYF,TGCGCCAGCAGTCTCACAGGGAGCTCCTACGAGCAGTACTTC
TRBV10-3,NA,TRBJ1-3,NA,CASSGNTIYF,TGTGCCTCTTCTGGAAACACCATATATTTT
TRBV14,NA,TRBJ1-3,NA,CASSLITGGGNTIYF,TGTGCCAGCAGCCTCATTACCGGGGGAGGAAACACCATATATTTT
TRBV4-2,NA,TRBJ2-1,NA,CASSQDFRVRGPNEQFF,TGTGCCAGCAGCCAAGATTTTAGAGTAAGGGGCCCAAATGAGCAGTTCTTC
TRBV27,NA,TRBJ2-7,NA,CASRIRERTYEQYF,TGTGCCAGCAGGATACGCGAAAGGACCTACGAGCAGTACTTC
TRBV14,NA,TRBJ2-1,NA,CASSQAHLHNEQFF,TGTGCCAGCAGCCAAGCCCACCTACATAATGAGCAGTTCTTC
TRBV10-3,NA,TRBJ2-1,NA,CAISDLRGAYEQFF,TGTGCCATCAGTGACCTTCGCGGCGCCTATGAGCAGTTCTTC
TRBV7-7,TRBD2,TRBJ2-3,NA,CASSPSGRASDTQYF,TGTGCCAGCAGTCCCAGCGGGAGGGCCTCAGATACGCAGTATTTT
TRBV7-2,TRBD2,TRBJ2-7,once,CASRRTSSYEQYF,TGTGCCAGCAGGCGGACTAGCTCCTACGAGCAGTACTTC
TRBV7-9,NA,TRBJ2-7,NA,CASSLTQGGVGEQYF,TGTGCCAGCAGTCTGACCCAGGGGGGGGTTGGCGAGCAGTACTTC
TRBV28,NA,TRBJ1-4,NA,CASSLSAATNEKLFF,TGTGCCAGCAGTTTGTCGGCAGCAACTAATGAAAAACTGTTTTTT
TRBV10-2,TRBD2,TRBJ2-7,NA,CASTKLAGGTYEQYF,TGCGCCAGCACCAAACTAGCGGGAGGCACCTACGAGCAGTACTTC
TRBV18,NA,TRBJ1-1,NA,CASSPKRQNTEAFF,TGTGCCAGCTCACCAAAAAGACAGAACACTGAAGCTTTCTTT
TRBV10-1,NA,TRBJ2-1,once,CASSESWGPTIF,TGCGCCAGCAGTGAGTCCTGGGGGCCCACGATCTTC